Following are 23 T cell receptor beta chains from one sample sequenced in a study of T cells in Graves' hyperthyroidism and ophthalmopathy. Researchers took RNA transcripts and amplified the TCR beta CDR3 regions from them. HTBI primers were used for first-round RT-PCR of the TCR CDR3. TCRdb analysed the multiplex PCR reads with MiXCR anew, one entry per CDR3 protein. The data contain hundreds of thousands of distinct CDR3 sequences, 20% to 25% of them seen just once; the ten biggest clones take up 45% to 50%. The sample taken for sequencing was blood. The origin of the receptors is a woman in her 70s with Graves' ophthalmopathy.

The table lists this clonotype with a few counts. The gene calls are TRBV29-1 and TRBJ2-7; D is tentatively TRBD1 or TRBD2 (5 bases each). The germline CDR1 and CDR2 sequences are SQVTM and ANQGSEA. There are 13 residues in the CDR3. Trimming shortened V by 4 bases and J by 8 bases, and 18 bases separated the two germline ends. In DNA, the CDR3 is TGCAGCGTTGTAAGCCCTCGGGGCTCCCAGCAGTACTTC. Translating gives CSVVSPRGSQQYF.

Many counts were recorded for this clonotype. This chain links TRBV7-8 with TRBJ2-7, with D tentatively TRBD2 (6 bases). V lost 1 base and J 3 bases, leaving 13 bases between the germline ends. The CDR3 is 15 amino acids. Germline CDR1 and CDR2: SGHVS and FQNEAQ. This CDR3 reads CASSLVWGENYEQYF. CDR3 coding DNA: TGTGCCAGCAGCTTAGTGTGGGGGGAAAACTACGAGCAGTACTTC.

This clonotype was recorded a few times. The rearrangement links TRBV7-9 to TRBJ2-5; 10 nucleotides agree with TRBD2. The CDR3 runs 15 residues. Germline lookup yields CDR1 SEHNR and CDR2 FQNEAQ (reference sequence). V lost 5 bases to trimming and J lost 1 base; unmatched junction nucleotides: 4. CDR3 sequence reads: CASSPTSGRQETQYF. CDR3 bases: TGTGCCAGCAGCCCGACTAGCGGGCGCCAAGAGACCCAGTACTTC.

The J gene is TRBJ1-2, the V gene TRBV5-1; no clear D. Germline values: CDR1 SGHRS, CDR2 YFSETQ. Trimming pared 4 bases from V and 4 bases from J, leaving 17 bases between. This CDR3 contains 15 residues. CDR3 amino acids: CASSPDKDRPYGYTF. DNA for the CDR3: TGCGCCAGCAGCCCAGATAAGGACCGGCCCTATGGCTACACCTTC. Full variable domain (remainder filled in from reference TRBV5-1 and TRBJ1-2): KAGVTQTPRYLIKTRGQQVTLSCSPISGHRSVSWYQQTPGQGLQFLFEYFSETQRNKGNFPGRFSGRQFSNSRSEMNVSTLELGDSALYLCASSPDKDRPYGYTFGSGTRLTVV.

This clonotype turned up a few times. The rearrangement links TRBV12-3 or TRBV12-4 to TRBJ2-2; 7 nucleotides match TRBD1. J was trimmed by 3 bases and V by 2 bases; bases with no gene match: 3. The CDR3 totals 15 residues. DNA for the CDR3: TGTGCCAGCAGTTTACATGGACAGGACACCGGGGAGCTGTTTTTT. Translated: CASSLHGQDTGELFF.

Written as DNA, the CDR3 is TGTGCCAGCAGTTTAGATGGCAGGAAAAACATTCAGTACTTC. This translates into CASSLDGRKNIQYF. The chain links TRBV27 to TRBJ2-4, with D unresolved. The CDR3 loop spans 14 amino acids. CDR1 and CDR2 (germline): MNHEY, SMNVEV (reference sequence). The ends were cut back, 2 bases at V and 4 bases at J, with 9 bases in the middle.

This clonotype appeared many times. V and J are TRBV11-2 and TRBJ1-1, with 10 bases matching TRBD1. The CDR3 runs 14 residues. Trimming removed 7 bases from V and 12 bases from J; junction bases left unmatched: 14. The germline V gene has CDR1 SGHAT and CDR2 FQNNGV. Written as DNA, the CDR3 is TGTGCCAGCACCACCGGGGGGGGACAGGGGTACTCTTTCTTT. Translated: CASTTGGGQGYSFF.

This clonotype was observed at least ten times. The J gene is TRBJ2-7, the V gene TRBV20-1, with no clear D. This CDR3 is built from 13 residues. V was pared by 5 bases and J by 6 bases, with 17 bases between. Germline CDR1 is DFQATT and CDR2 is SNEGSKA (reference sequence). CDR3 residues: CSAQAAPVGEQYF. The CDR3 DNA follows: TGCAGTGCTCAGGCAGCCCCGGTGGGCGAGCAGTACTTC.

This clonotype was picked up a small number of times. The chain couples TRBV2 to TRBJ1-2; D is uncertain. Germline V CDR1 and CDR2: SNHLY, FYNNEI. V lost 3 bases, J lost 4 bases, and 6 bases lay in between. The CDR3 sequence is 12 residues long. This CDR3 is CASSEALYGYTF. In DNA, the CDR3 is TGTGCCAGCAGTGAGGCCCTCTATGGCTACACCTTC.

This clonotype was counted ten times or more. The V call is TRBV12-3 or TRBV12-4, the J call TRBJ1-2, with 8 bases identical to TRBD1. The CDR3 length is 13 residues. The trim removed 3 bases at V and 7 bases at J, leaving 4 bases unmatched. For the CDR3, the DNA is TGTGCCAGCAGTTTCAGGGGGCAGGGTGGCTACACCTTC. It codes for CASSFRGQGGYTF.

This clonotype was seen ten or more times. The CDR3 DNA reads as TGTGCCAGCAGACGAATCCTCCAAGAGACCCAGTACTTC. Encoded protein: CASRRILQETQYF. The rearrangement joins TRBV27 to TRBJ2-5; D remains unclear. Trimming took off 6 bases at V and 1 base at J, with 9 bases between the two ends. CDR3 length equals 13 residues. Germline CDR1 and CDR2: MNHEY and SMNVEV (reference sequence).

The chain is built from TRBV9 and TRBJ2-1, with D perhaps matching TRBD2 (7 bases). The CDR3 has 16 amino acids. Germline assignment: CDR1 SGDLS and CDR2 YYNGEE. Deletions cut 3 bases from V and 7 bases from J, with 20 bases between. The CDR3 protein is CASSDAGARGGNEQFF. The CDR3 DNA is TGTGCCAGCAGCGACGCCGGTGCTAGGGGGGGGAATGAGCAGTTCTTC.

The sample holds a few counts of this clonotype. The chain joins TRBV7-9 to TRBJ2-1; 7 nucleotides align to TRBD2. The CDR3 covers 14 residues. Per the germline V gene, CDR1 is SEHNR and CDR2 is FQNEAQ (reference sequence). J was trimmed by 4 bases and V by 4 bases; bases with no gene match: 4. The CDR3, as DNA: TGTGCCAGCAGCTGGACTAGTGGATACAATGAGCAGTTCTTC. It is translated as CASSWTSGYNEQFF.

This sequence joins TRBV20-1 and TRBJ2-3; unclear D gene. Germline V gene lookup returns CDR1 DFQATT and CDR2 SNEGSKA (reference sequence). The CDR3 has 16 amino acids. V lost 5 bases to trimming and J lost 2 bases, with 20 bases between them. Here the CDR3 reads CSAETVRATITDTQYF. CDR3 bases: TGCAGTGCTGAAACGGTCCGCGCGACGATCACAGATACGCAGTATTTT.

The genes are TRBV29-1 and TRBJ1-4; 9 bases map to TRBD1. Germline CDR1 is SQVTM and CDR2 is ANQGSEA. The length of the CDR3 is 13 residues. The J segment lost 8 bases and the V segment lost 6 bases, leaving 7 bases of the junction unmatched. In nucleotides, the CDR3 is TGCAGCGTAAGGACAGGGGCTCGAGAAAAACTGTTTTTT. It yields the protein CSVRTGAREKLFF.

This clonotype was picked up a small number of times. This chain links TRBV25-1 with TRBJ2-7; D assignment may be TRBD1 or TRBD2 (5 bases each). Germline V gene data show CDR1 as MGHDK and CDR2 as SYGVNS. V lost 7 bases and J 1 base, leaving 11 bases between the germline ends. The CDR3 spans 13 residues. The CDR3 sequence: CASNWDGSYEQYF. The CDR3 region has the DNA TGTGCCAGCAACTGGGACGGTTCCTACGAGCAGTACTTC.

This clonotype was observed a few times. The rearrangement links TRBV6-2 or TRBV6-3 to TRBJ1-2, with D tentatively TRBD1 (5 bases). Deletions cut 6 bases from V and 7 bases from J, with 15 bases between. This CDR3 region has 13 residues. The germline V gene has CDR1 MNHEY and CDR2 SVGEGT. The CDR3 DNA reads as TGTGCCAGCAGGGCACCGGGACTTCCTGGCTACACCTTC. Amino acid sequence: CASRAPGLPGYTF.

This clonotype was counted between two and nine times. The rearrangement uses TRBV12-3 or TRBV12-4 and TRBJ2-1, with TRBD2 matching over 10 bases. The CDR3 sequence is 15 residues long. The V gene end was trimmed by 7 bases and the J gene end by 2 bases; junction bases not matched to a gene: 5. CDR3 DNA sequence: TGTGCCAGCATCGCAGGACTAGCGGCCTACAATGAGCAGTTCTTC. This codes for CASIAGLAAYNEQFF.

This clonotype came up a few times. The V and J genes are TRBV20-1 and TRBJ2-5; D unresolved. V was pared by 3 bases and J by 4 bases, with 18 bases between. The CDR3 has 15 residues. Germline assignment: CDR1 DFQATT and CDR2 SNEGSKA (reference sequence). The CDR3 DNA follows: TGCAGTGCTAGGCCCCGATTGAGCCTCGGAGAGACCCAGTACTTC. It encodes CSARPRLSLGETQYF.

With respect to this clonotype: The germline gene is not matched at one end of the junction; a read error may be the cause. The V call is TRBV3-1, the J call TRBJ1-3; maybe TRBD1 (5 bases). The germline CDR1 and CDR2 sequences are LGHDT and YNNKEL (reference sequence). The CDR3 has 16 residues. The CDR3, as DNA: TGTGCCAGCAGCCAGGTCTCAGGACACCGGGGAAACGCCATATATTTT. As protein: CASSQVSGHRGNAIYF.

This clonotype was counted between two and nine times. The V and J genes are TRBV4-1 and TRBJ1-1; a possible D gene is TRBD1 (5 bases). Per germline, CDR1 MGHRA and CDR2 YSYEKL. The CDR3 totals 15 residues. Trimming took off 5 bases at V and 3 bases at J, with 16 bases between the two ends. The CDR3 here is CASSEGAGTYTEAFF. CDR3 sequence (DNA): TGCGCCAGCAGCGAAGGGGCAGGTACCTACACTGAAGCTTTCTTT.

This clonotype was recorded a few times. The chain joins TRBV24-1 to TRBJ2-1; D is undetermined. This CDR3 is 15 amino acids long. V was trimmed by 3 bases and J by 12 bases, leaving 20 bases between them. CDR1 KGHDR and CDR2 SFDVKD come from the germline V gene. CDR3 nucleotides: TGTGCCACCAGTGATCGGCGGCCAGGCGGCTCAAGGCAGTTCTTC. It translates to CATSDRRPGGSRQFF.

CDR3 in DNA: TGTGCCAGCAGTGGACTGGGCGCCCGAGTCGATGAGCAGTTCTTC. Translated: CASSGLGARVDEQFF. The V call is TRBV6-2 or TRBV6-3, the J call TRBJ2-1, with D possibly being TRBD2 (5 bases). V lost 5 bases, J lost 8 bases, and 19 bases lay in between. Per germline, CDR1 MNHEY and CDR2 SVGEGT. The CDR3 extends over 15 amino acids.